Presented here are 10 T cell receptor beta chains from one specimen sequenced in a study of cytomegalovirus exposure and HLA in healthy donors. 60 Vbeta and 13 Jbeta primers were used in PCR. Only in-frame clones appear in the TCRdb table, and some are missing; sequencing was by immunoSEQ multiplex PCR. The sample lists around 95,000 clones, about 80% occurring once. Material for sequencing was PBMCs. Source of these receptors: a female donor in good health and CMV-seropositive.

The gene calls are TRBV5-1 and TRBJ1-1; maybe TRBD1 (6 bases). This CDR3 region has 15 residues. The V end lost 0 bases, the J end lost 4 bases, and 13 bases lay between the germline ends. Germline V gene sequence: CDR1 SGHRS, CDR2 YFSETQ. CDR3 loop: CASSLGQEFGTEAFF. For the CDR3, the DNA is TGCGCCAGCAGCTTGGGACAGGAGTTTGGCACTGAAGCTTTCTTT. Supplemented by reference TRBV5-1 and TRBJ1-1, the full variable domain reads KAGVTQTPRYLIKTRGQQVTLSCSPISGHRSVSWYQQTPGQGLQFLFEYFSETQRNKGNFPGRFSGRQFSNSRSEMNVSTLELGDSALYLCASSLGQEFGTEAFFGQGTRLTVV.

The V and J genes are TRBV9 and TRBJ2-5; TRBD1 matches at 10 bases. The V segment lost 0 bases and the J segment 4 bases; nucleotides outside the gene matches: 3. Germline values: CDR1 SGDLS, CDR2 YYNGEE. The CDR3 is 15 residues long. In nucleotides, the CDR3 is TGTGCCAGCAGCGTAGCCGGACAGGGGGTAGAGACCCAGTACTTC. Translated: CASSVAGQGVETQYF.

The chain is built from TRBV10-3 and TRBJ2-7; 7 bases line up with TRBD1. The trim removed 9 bases at V and 1 base at J, leaving 9 bases unmatched. This CDR3 is built from 14 residues. Germline CDR1 reads ENHRY; CDR2 reads SYGVKD. The CDR3 DNA reads as TGTGCCATGAAGAGGGGGACAGAGTCCTACGAGCAGTACTTC. As protein: CAMKRGTESYEQYF.

In this sample, this clone turned up once. The gene calls are TRBV6-1 and TRBJ2-1, with D tentatively TRBD1 (5 bases). This CDR3 contains 14 residues. With 4 bases removed from V and 4 bases from J, the gap between germline ends came to 11 bases. Looked up from germline, CDR1 is MNHNS and CDR2 is SASEGT. CDR3 in amino acids: CASSAQGVYNEQFF. The CDR3 bases are TGTGCCAGCAGTGCCCAGGGCGTTTACAATGAGCAGTTCTTC.

This chain joins TRBV27 and TRBJ2-1, with D possibly TRBD2 on 6 matching bases. The V and J ends lost 4 bases and 4 bases respectively, with 11 bases between them. This CDR3 has 14 residues. Germline values: CDR1 MNHEY, CDR2 SMNVEV (reference sequence). CDR3 nucleotide sequence: TGTGCCAGCAGTTGGTCCGGGAGATACAATGAGCAGTTCTTC. Amino acid sequence: CASSWSGRYNEQFF.

The J gene is TRBJ1-1, the V gene TRBV5-1; 10 bases map to TRBD1. Per the germline V gene, CDR1 is SGHRS and CDR2 is YFSETQ. The CDR3 extends over 14 amino acids. V gave up 5 bases and J gave up 7 bases; unmatched junction bases: 8. CDR3 nucleotide sequence: TGCGCCAGCAGTCCTACGACAGGGGGCTGTGAAGCTTTCTTT. As protein: CASSPTTGGCEAFF.

V is TRBV29-1 and J is TRBJ2-6; 9 bases match TRBD1. The CDR3 spans 15 residues. CDR1 and CDR2 (germline): SQVTM, ANQGSEA. J gave up 3 bases and V 6 bases, and 6 bases lay outside the gene matches. CDR3 loop: CSVAGTGSGANVLTF. CDR3 coding DNA: TGCAGCGTGGCCGGGACAGGGAGTGGGGCCAACGTCCTGACTTTC.

The CDR3 DNA is TGTGCCAGCAGCGTAGATTTCAGGGATGGTGGCTACACCTTC. Translating gives CASSVDFRDGGYTF. The chain is built from TRBV9 and TRBJ1-2, with D perhaps TRBD1 (5 bases). The CDR3 length is 14 residues. Germline V gives CDR1 SGDLS, CDR2 YYNGEE. V lost 0 bases, J lost 7 bases, and 13 bases lay in between.

The rearrangement links TRBV1 to TRBJ2-1; no DNA check was done on the table's D call, TRBD2. TRBV1 is marked as a pseudogene. This CDR3 has 16 residues. The DNA for the CDR3 is TGCACCAGCAGCCGCGGGATCGGGAGGGAGTTAGATGAGCAGTTCTTC. This translates into CTSSRGIGRELDEQFF.

V gene TRBV19 combines with J gene TRBJ2-1, with 8 bases aligning to TRBD1. CDR1 and CDR2 from the germline V gene are LNHDA and SQIVND (reference sequence). V shed 7 bases, J shed 7 bases, and the junction held 12 bases outside the gene matches. CDR3 size: 15 residues. CDR3 in DNA: TGTGCCAGTAACGGTCCAGGGGGCATTGGTAATGAGCAGTTCTTC. This sequence encodes CASNGPGGIGNEQFF.